This TCR beta chain was recovered during a study of OX40 agonist ivuxolimab in advanced cancers. Study-wide findings and caveats: Within 6 weeks, CD4+ and CD8+ blood T cells expanded clonally at 0.1 to 3.0 mg/kg.

Sequenced by immunoSEQ multiplex PCR; TCRdb stores in-frame clones only, minus some. The table shows around 76,000 clones, with around 87% occurring only once. In regard to this clone: The antigen remains undetermined.

This clonotype originated in an adult with an advanced solid tumor such as melanoma, head and neck, liver or kidney cancer. This sample comprised CD4+ or CD8+ T cells sorted from blood, obtained in a trial of the OX40 agonist ivuxolimab.

The CDR3 here is CASSLGKSSGNTIYF. The DNA for the CDR3 is TGTGCCAGCAGTTTGGGCAAGAGCTCTGGAAACACCATATATTTT. The chain has TRBV28 and TRBJ1-3; D uncertain. V shed 3 bases and J shed 0 bases, with 9 bases lying between them. This CDR3 comprises 15 residues. CDR1 is MDHEN, CDR2 SYDVKM, per germline.